Following are 27 T cell receptor beta chains from one sample sequenced in a study of blood T cell repertoires in COVID-19. TCRdb keeps only in-frame clones here, not all; method: immunoSEQ multiplex PCR. The repertoire includes hundreds of thousands of clones, around 87% of them detected once, and approximately 1.4% sits in the top ten. Sequencing was carried out using peripheral blood. Source of these receptors: a woman between 40 and 55 years old who had recovered from COVID-19.

The chain employs TRBV29-1 and TRBJ2-7; 14 nucleotides match TRBD2. CDR3 length: 14 residues. CDR1 is SQVTM and CDR2 is ANQGSEA in the germline V gene. The trim removed 5 bases at V and 4 bases at J, leaving 4 bases unmatched. The CDR3 DNA follows: TGCAGCGTTTGGACTAGCGGGGGGATGTACGAGCAGTACTTC. This sequence encodes CSVWTSGGMYEQYF.

This chain connects TRBV5-1 to TRBJ1-1; no clear D. V was pared by 4 bases and J by 0 bases, with 10 bases between. Germline V gene lookup returns CDR1 SGHRS and CDR2 YFSETQ. This CDR3 is built from 14 residues. CDR3 nucleotides: TGCGCCAGCAGCGGGGAGGGCATGAACACTGAAGCTTTCTTT. Its translation: CASSGEGMNTEAFF.

The chain combines TRBV6-5 with TRBJ2-7, with D tentatively TRBD1 (6 bases). Germline lookup yields CDR1 MNHEY and CDR2 SVGAGI. There are 15 residues in the CDR3. V was cut by 5 bases and J by 4 bases, with 18 bases left in between. The CDR3 DNA reads as TGTGCCAGCAGTACCCCCCCCGCAGGGGAATACGAGCAGTACTTC. Encoded protein: CASSTPPAGEYEQYF.

V and J are TRBV2 and TRBJ1-1, with 7 bases matching TRBD1. From germline, CDR1 is SNHLY and CDR2 FYNNEI. The CDR3 is made up of 15 amino acids. With V trimmed by 5 bases and J by 1 base, 7 bases remained unmatched. The CDR3 DNA reads TGTGCCAGCAGTAAAAGTCGGGACAGGAACACTGAAGCTTTCTTT. Translating it yields CASSKSRDRNTEAFF.

This sequence joins TRBV3-1 (or the pseudogene TRBV3-2) and TRBJ2-3; D perhaps matches TRBD2 (5 bases). Germline V gene sequence: CDR1 LGHDT, CDR2 YNNKEL (reference sequence). The CDR3 has 14 amino acids. With 4 bases removed from V and 3 bases from J, the gap between germline ends came to 11 bases. CDR3 region: CASSRLAGTDTQYF. As DNA, the CDR3 is TGTGCCAGCAGCCGCCTAGCCGGGACAGATACGCAGTATTTT.

The chain combines TRBV6-5 with TRBJ1-1; 9 positions match TRBD1. CDR3 length equals 14 residues. The junction had 7 bases not matched to a gene; V was cut back by 6 bases and J by 5 bases. Germline CDR1 MNHEY, CDR2 SVGAGI. The CDR3 loop reads CASSLGQGGTEAFF. The DNA of the CDR3 is TGTGCCAGCAGCCTGGGACAGGGAGGGACTGAAGCTTTCTTT.

V is TRBV19 and J is TRBJ2-5; 7 bases line up with TRBD2. This CDR3 is 18 amino acids long. V shed 3 bases, J shed 5 bases, and the junction held 18 bases outside the gene matches. Germline V gene lookup returns CDR1 LNHDA and CDR2 SQIVND (reference sequence). The CDR3 sequence is CASSIIGGTKIIRETQYF. As DNA, the CDR3 is TGTGCCAGTAGTATCATCGGGGGGACCAAAATTATCCGGGAGACCCAGTACTTC. The full variable domain, its missing parts supplied by reference TRBV19 and TRBJ2-5, is DGGITQSPKYLFRKEGQNVTLSCEQNLNHDAMYWYRQDPGQGLRLIYYSQIVNDFQKGDIAEGYSVSREKKESFPLTVTSAQKNPTAFYLCASSIIGGTKIIRETQYFGPGTRLLVL.

This clone occurred a few times. The J gene is TRBJ2-2, the V gene TRBV5-4, with D tentatively TRBD2 (5 bases). This CDR3 is 12 amino acids long. Trimming pared 4 bases from V and 9 bases from J, leaving 10 bases between. From germline, CDR1 is SGHNT and CDR2 YYREEE (reference sequence). The CDR3 coding sequence is TGTGCCAGCAGCCGGGATGCGCGGGAGCTGTTTTTT. It is translated as CASSRDARELFF.

V and J are TRBV10-1 and TRBJ2-7; perhaps TRBD2 as D (6 bases). Trimming left V 2 bases short and J 2 bases short, with 10 bases between. CDR1 WNHNN and CDR2 SYGVQD come from the germline V gene (reference sequence). CDR3 length: 14 residues. CDR3 loop: CASSEGGGPYEQYF. The CDR3 nucleotides read TGCGCCAGCAGTGAGGGGGGAGGCCCCTACGAGCAGTACTTC.

The chain is built from TRBV4-3 and TRBJ2-1, with 10 bases that match TRBD2. Germline V gene sequence: CDR1 LGHNA, CDR2 YSLEER. This CDR3 contains 15 residues. V was clipped by 3 bases and J by 8 bases; unmatched bases: 7. The CDR3 nucleotides are TGCGCCAGCAGCCACCCCGGACTAGCGGTCGATGAGCAGTTCTTC. Protein: CASSHPGLAVDEQFF.

J is TRBJ1-2 and V is TRBV4-1; maybe TRBD1 (5 bases). Per germline, CDR1 MGHRA and CDR2 YSYEKL. Trimming left V 1 base short and J 8 bases short, with 17 bases between. This CDR3 spans 15 amino acids. The CDR3 is CASSQVSGGNAGYTF. The CDR3 DNA reads TGCGCCAGCAGCCAAGTCTCGGGGGGGAATGCGGGCTACACCTTC.

The V call is TRBV6-2 or TRBV6-3, the J call TRBJ1-4; D remains unclear. The V end lost 4 bases, the J end lost 4 bases, and 16 bases lay between the germline ends. From germline, CDR1 is MNHEY and CDR2 SVGEGT. This CDR3 contains 16 residues. This CDR3 reads CASSFRPGSNNEKLFF. CDR3 nucleotide sequence: TGTGCCAGCAGTTTCAGACCCGGGAGCAATAATGAAAAACTGTTTTTT.

V is TRBV18 and J is TRBJ2-7; TRBD2 agrees at 11 bases. With 3 bases clipped from V and 5 bases from J, the junction kept 3 bases outside the gene matches. The CDR3 runs 14 residues. CDR1 is KGHSH, CDR2 LQKENI, per germline. For the CDR3, the DNA is TGTGCCAGCTCACCTGGGACTAGCGGCAACGAGCAGTACTTC. Its translation is CASSPGTSGNEQYF.

The chain combines TRBV7-6 with TRBJ2-1; D possibly corresponds to TRBD2 (5 bases). CDR3 length: 12 amino acids. The V and J ends lost 5 bases and 10 bases respectively, with 12 bases between them. Germline V gene data show CDR1 as SGHVS and CDR2 as FNYEAQ. Written as DNA, the CDR3 is TGTGCCAGCAGCCCACCACTAGGGGAGCAGTTCTTC. Amino acids: CASSPPLGEQFF.

The J gene is TRBJ1-2, the V gene TRBV3-1 (or the pseudogene TRBV3-2); TRBD1 matches 11 bases. This CDR3 has 14 amino acids. Germline CDR1 is LGHDT and CDR2 is YNNKEL (reference sequence). The V gene end was trimmed by 4 bases and the J gene end by 8 bases; junction bases not matched to a gene: 6. CDR3 bases: TGTGCCAGCAGCCGCAGGACAGGGGGCGACGGCTACACCTTC. Its translation: CASSRRTGGDGYTF.

The V call is TRBV29-1, the J call TRBJ2-7, with D possibly matching TRBD1 (6 bases). Trimming pared 5 bases from V and 9 bases from J, leaving 14 bases between. This CDR3 contains 11 residues. Germline V gene data show CDR1 as SQVTM and CDR2 as ANQGSEA. The DNA of the CDR3 is TGCAGCGTTACAGGGTTTAACTGGCAGTACTTC. Translated: CSVTGFNWQYF.

V usage is TRBV4-1 and J usage is TRBJ2-2; weak D call: TRBD1 (5 bases). Germline CDR1 and CDR2: MGHRA and YSYEKL. The CDR3 extends over 17 amino acids. V was trimmed by 4 bases and J by 4 bases, leaving 19 bases between them. This chain's CDR3 is CASSRASTALVTGELFF. The CDR3 coding sequence is TGCGCCAGCAGCCGGGCGTCGACAGCGCTGGTCACCGGGGAGCTGTTTTTT.

This sequence joins TRBV5-1 and TRBJ2-2; D possibly corresponds to TRBD1 (6 bases). V dropped 0 bases and J dropped 5 bases, with 11 bases sitting between them. In germline, CDR1 is SGHRS, CDR2 YFSETQ. The CDR3 loop spans 15 amino acids. The CDR3 region is CASSLVLQGTGELFF. CDR3 sequence (DNA): TGCGCCAGCAGCTTGGTATTACAGGGTACCGGGGAGCTGTTTTTT.

The V gene is TRBV19, the J gene TRBJ1-2; D uncertain. The CDR3 covers 13 residues. V lost 6 bases, J lost 1 base, and 9 bases lay in between. The germline gives CDR1 LNHDA, CDR2 SQIVND (reference sequence). CDR3 sequence reads: CASSEGINYGYTF. CDR3 nucleotides: TGTGCCAGTAGCGAGGGTATTAACTATGGCTACACCTTC.

The V call is TRBV7-2, the J call TRBJ1-1; 8 bases are shared with TRBD1. Germline trimming cut 5 bases from V and 0 bases from J; bases unmatched to any gene: 5. The CDR3 totals 15 residues. The germline gives CDR1 SGHTA, CDR2 FQGNSA. CDR3 sequence: CASSPRQGMNTEAFF. The CDR3, as DNA: TGTGCCAGCAGCCCTCGACAGGGGATGAACACTGAAGCTTTCTTT.

The chain is built from TRBV2 and TRBJ2-3, with 9 bases that match TRBD2. Per germline, CDR1 SNHLY and CDR2 FYNNEI. The CDR3 length is 13 residues. After removal of 4 bases from V and 4 bases from J, the junction contained 0 bases not matched to a gene. CDR3: CASSGGGADTQYF. The CDR3 bases are TGTGCCAGCAGTGGCGGGGGGGCAGATACGCAGTATTTT. Filled out from reference TRBV2 and TRBJ2-3, the complete variable domain reads EPEVTQTPSHQVTQMGQEVILRCVPISNHLYFYWYRQILGQKVEFLVSFYNNEISEKSEIFDDQFSVERPDGSNFTLKIRSTKLEDSAMYFCASSGGGADTQYFGPGTRLTVL.

The chain carries TRBV7-2 and TRBJ2-5; D is uncertain. The V end lost 5 bases, the J end lost 5 bases, and 15 bases lay between the germline ends. This CDR3 has 14 amino acids. CDR1 and CDR2 from the germline V gene are SGHTA and FQGNSA. The CDR3 DNA follows: TGTGCCAGCAGCCCTCATCAGCGTGGGGAGACCCAGTACTTC. As protein: CASSPHQRGETQYF.

V usage is TRBV27 and J usage is TRBJ1-2; no reliable D call. Germline V CDR1 and CDR2: MNHEY, SMNVEV (reference sequence). Deletions cut 2 bases from V and 3 bases from J, with 7 bases between. This CDR3 is 13 amino acids long. The CDR3 sequence is CASSLREDYGYTF. The CDR3 DNA follows: TGTGCCAGCAGTTTAAGGGAGGACTATGGCTACACCTTC.

Concerning this clone itself: In the same sample, other DNA sequences code for this CDR3. The rearrangement joins TRBV4-3 to TRBJ2-5; TRBD2 might be the D (7 bases). CDR1 is LGHNA and CDR2 is YSLEER in the germline V gene. Between the trimmed V and J ends, which lost 2 bases and 4 bases, there was a span of 8 bases. The CDR3 spans 13 residues. The CDR3 protein is CASSQRGGETQYF. For the CDR3, the DNA is TGCGCCAGCAGCCAAAGGGGGGGAGAGACCCAGTACTTC.

The chain is built from TRBV5-8 and TRBJ1-3; TRBD1 agrees at 10 bases. V trimming: 6 bases; J trimming: 6 bases; junction bases outside the gene matches: 12. Per the germline V gene, CDR1 is SGHTS and CDR2 is YDEGEE. This CDR3 has 16 amino acids. DNA for the CDR3: TGTGCCAGCACAACCGCCCCCGGGACAGGGGAAAACACCATATATTTT. Its protein is CASTTAPGTGENTIYF.

The chain couples TRBV27 to TRBJ1-2; 10 bases line up with TRBD1. The CDR3 is 15 amino acids. Trimming at V came to 0 bases and at J to 8 bases, leaving 6 bases not matched to a gene. Looked up from germline, CDR1 is MNHEY and CDR2 is SMNVEV (reference sequence). Here the CDR3 reads CASSLSGTGVRGYTF. For the CDR3, the DNA is TGTGCCAGCAGTTTATCGGGGACAGGGGTGAGAGGCTACACCTTC.

The chain uses TRBV7-2 and TRBJ2-1, with 14 positions matching TRBD2. Per the germline V gene, CDR1 is SGHTA and CDR2 is FQGNSA. CDR3 length: 15 residues. V trimming: 8 bases; J trimming: 4 bases; junction bases outside the gene matches: 4. In DNA form, the CDR3 reads TGTGCCAGCCGCGGACTAGCGGGGGGTTACAATGAGCAGTTCTTC. Encoded protein: CASRGLAGGYNEQFF.